This paragraph reports one T cell receptor beta chain. These data originate in a study of technical replicates of blood from a handful of donors. Measured with immunoSEQ multiplex PCR; TCRdb has only the in-frame clones, and not every one. The sample shows about 94,000 clones, 90% to 96% of them seen only once. The CDR3 covers 14 residues. CDR1 is MGHRA and CDR2 is YSYEKL in the germline V gene. Losses at the gene ends were 3 bases for V and 5 bases for J; bases not matched to a gene: 6. The sequence was collected from a human donor in good health. The V and J genes are TRBV4-1 and TRBJ2-5, with TRBD1 matching over 7 bases. The sample comprised T cells isolated from PBMCs. CDR3: CASSHITGEETQYF. Here the CDR3 DNA reads TGCGCCAGCAGCCACATAACAGGGGAGGAGACCCAGTACTTC.